This T cell receptor beta chain was retrieved from a study of blood T cell repertoires in COVID-19. Profiling relied on immunoSEQ multiplex PCR, and the TCRdb table lists in-frame clones only, not all of them. Among around 250,000 clones listed, roughly 83% were seen once. The CDR3 is 11 residues long. V was trimmed by 5 bases and J by 4 bases, leaving 5 bases between them. Germline assignment: CDR1 MDHEN and CDR2 SYDVKM. V gene TRBV28 combines with J gene TRBJ1-2; a weak D match, TRBD1 (5 bases). Sequenced: PBMCs or T cells enriched from blood (not recorded which). This clonotype was sampled from a woman between 50 and 59 years old who had recovered from COVID-19. DNA for the CDR3: TGTGCCAGCAGTAGGGGCTATGGCTACACCTTC. Its protein is CASSRGYGYTF.